Below, 18 T cell receptor beta chains from the same sample are listed, as sequenced in a study of blood T cells in healthy people across ages. A sample-barcoded 5' primer and a J-beta primer mix were used in a second PCR of about 7 to 11 cycles. In TCRdb, the 5' RACE reads were re-called with MiXCR into one record per CDR3 protein. The sample gives 700,000 or so distinct CDR3 sequences, about a fifth of which show up once; about 22% is in the top ten. Sequencing used blood. These TCRs come from a man in his 70s in good health.

V usage is TRBV7-3 and J usage is TRBJ2-1; 7 bases line up with TRBD2. Germline V gene lookup returns CDR1 SGHTA and CDR2 FQGTGA. CDR3 length: 15 residues. The V gene end was trimmed by 5 bases and the J gene end by 3 bases; junction bases not matched to a gene: 7. The CDR3 spells CASSPVREDYNEQFF. The CDR3 bases are TGTGCCAGCAGCCCCGTACGGGAGGACTACAATGAGCAGTTCTTC.

CDR3 DNA: TGTGCCAGCACCCCGGGGTCTAACTATGGCTACACCTTC. Translating it yields CASTPGSNYGYTF. The chain carries TRBV2 and TRBJ1-2; D unresolved. V was pared by 7 bases and J by 0 bases, with 9 bases between. The V gene's germline CDR1 is SNHLY and CDR2 FYNNEI. This CDR3 has 13 amino acids.

V usage is TRBV7-3 and J usage is TRBJ2-5; D is unresolved. CDR3 size: 13 residues. Trimming shortened V by 5 bases and J by 4 bases, and 11 bases separated the two germline ends. Germline V gene sequence: CDR1 SGHTA, CDR2 FQGTGA. This chain's CDR3 is CASSPLLTETQYF. DNA for the CDR3: TGTGCCAGCAGCCCGCTCCTAACAGAGACCCAGTACTTC.

The V call is TRBV4-3, the J call TRBJ1-5; D might be TRBD1 (5 bases). From germline, CDR1 is LGHNA and CDR2 YSLEER. V dropped 0 bases and J dropped 5 bases, with 8 bases sitting between them. The CDR3 consists of 14 residues. The CDR3 sequence is CASSQDTGDQPQHF. As DNA, the CDR3 is TGCGCCAGCAGCCAAGACACAGGAGATCAGCCCCAGCATTTT.

The chain carries TRBV11-3 and TRBJ2-6; unclear D gene. From germline, CDR1 is SGHNT and CDR2 YENEEA. V was trimmed by 8 bases and J by 0 bases, leaving 5 bases between them. This CDR3 spans 13 amino acids. CDR3 nucleotide sequence: TGTGCCAGCCACCGCTCTGGGGCCAACGTCCTGACTTTC. Its translation is CASHRSGANVLTF.

This clonotype showed up just a few times. The rearrangement uses TRBV9 and TRBJ2-5, with TRBD1 matching 7 bases. J lost 5 bases, V lost 3 bases, and 13 bases had no gene match. Looked up from germline, CDR1 is SGDLS and CDR2 is YYNGEE. The CDR3 contains 16 residues. The CDR3 DNA sequence: TGTGCCAGCAGCGGGGGGACAGTTGGGAGATTTGAGACCCAGTACTTC. Its translation: CASSGGTVGRFETQYF.

The chain joins TRBV6-2 or TRBV6-3 to TRBJ1-5; D gene ambiguous. The CDR3 is made up of 14 amino acids. Germline V gene sequence: CDR1 MNHEY, CDR2 SVGEGT. Trimming stripped 4 bases from V and 2 bases from J, with 9 bases between. The CDR3 is CASSSQWGNQPQHF. The CDR3 nucleotides read TGTGCCAGCAGTTCACAGTGGGGCAATCAGCCCCAGCATTTT.

The rearrangement uses TRBV29-1 and TRBJ1-2; no reliable D call. V lost 2 bases and J 2 bases, leaving 9 bases between the germline ends. The CDR3 has 13 amino acids. CDR1 and CDR2 from the germline V gene are SQVTM and ANQGSEA. CDR3 coding DNA: TGCAGCGTTGAAATTGGCCCCAACTATGGCTACACCTTC. Protein product: CSVEIGPNYGYTF.

V gene TRBV14 combines with J gene TRBJ2-3; 12 bases are a match to TRBD2. Judging by the DNA end, TRBJ2-1 fits better; the J call may be wrong. The germline V gene has CDR1 SGHDN and CDR2 FVKESK. This CDR3 comprises 16 residues. The CDR3 loop reads CASRQTSGGFYNEQFF. DNA of the CDR3: TGTGCCAGCAGACAGACTAGCGGGGGCTTCTACAATGAGCAGTTCTTC.

This rearrangement joins TRBV3-1 to TRBJ2-3; D may be TRBD1 (6 bases). The CDR3 covers 16 residues. The germline V gene encodes CDR1 LGHDT and CDR2 YNNKEL (reference sequence). V was pared by 0 bases and J by 5 bases, with 15 bases between. CDR3 loop: CASSQEWQGIGDTQYF. The CDR3 nucleotides are TGTGCCAGCAGCCAAGAATGGCAGGGGATCGGAGATACGCAGTATTTT.

V gene TRBV28 combines with J gene TRBJ2-1, with D hard to call. The end of the DNA is better explained by TRBJ2-7, so the J call may be wrong. Germline values: CDR1 MDHEN, CDR2 SYDVKM. This CDR3 contains 13 residues. The CDR3 here is CASSLLVRSGQYF. The CDR3 nucleotides read TGTGCCAGCAGTTTATTGGTCCGATCCGGACAGTACTTC.

The rearrangement joins TRBV29-1 to TRBJ2-3; either TRBD1 or TRBD2 may fit D (5 bases each). The CDR3 is 14 amino acids. The V end was cut by 7 bases, the J end by 4 bases, with 18 bases between. Per germline, CDR1 SQVTM and CDR2 ANQGSEA. DNA of the CDR3: TGCAGCGGGACCTGGGGGAGTGTGGCAGATACGCAGTATTTT. It is translated as CSGTWGSVADTQYF.

This clonotype has only a few counts. The rearrangement joins TRBV12-3 or TRBV12-4 to TRBJ1-4; D uncertain. The CDR3 totals 13 residues. Trimming shortened V by 6 bases and J by 4 bases, and 9 bases separated the two germline ends. CDR3: CASRVRLNEKLFF. The CDR3 region has the DNA TGTGCCAGCAGAGTGAGACTTAATGAAAAACTGTTTTTT.

V and J are TRBV7-2 and TRBJ1-4; D unresolved. V shed 0 bases and J shed 6 bases, with 29 bases lying between them. The CDR3 covers 21 residues. The germline gives CDR1 SGHTA, CDR2 FQGNSA. CDR3 in amino acids: CASSLARVQRRNRRNDEKLFF. CDR3 bases: TGTGCCAGCAGCTTAGCGCGAGTCCAACGGAGAAATAGGAGGAATGATGAAAAACTGTTTTTT.

The CDR3: CASSQGDSSYNEQFF. The CDR3 DNA reads TGTGCCAGCAGCCAAGGGGATAGTTCCTACAATGAGCAGTTCTTC. J is TRBJ2-1 and V is TRBV3-1, with D uncertain. V lost 1 base, J lost 1 base, and 8 bases lay in between. Germline lookup yields CDR1 LGHDT and CDR2 YNNKEL (reference sequence). The CDR3 contains 15 residues.

This clonotype was found a few times. The chain joins TRBV29-1 to TRBJ2-3; weak D call: TRBD2 (7 bases). The CDR3 consists of 16 residues. In germline, CDR1 is SQVTM, CDR2 ANQGSEA. Trimming removed 7 bases at V and 2 bases at J, with 22 bases between. The CDR3 region is CSAGGPASGPTDTQYF. The CDR3 DNA is TGCAGCGCGGGGGGCCCCGCTAGCGGACCCACAGATACGCAGTATTTT.

The V and J genes are TRBV7-9 and TRBJ2-4; weak D call: TRBD2 (6 bases). V lost 5 bases to trimming and J lost 5 bases, with 19 bases between them. The CDR3 length is 16 residues. Germline CDR1 and CDR2: SEHNR and FQNEAQ (reference sequence). CDR3 sequence: CASSPPGGFYENIQYF. The DNA of the CDR3 is TGTGCCAGCAGCCCCCCCGGGGGTTTTTACGAAAACATTCAGTACTTC.

The CDR3 DNA is TGTGCCAGTACCTGGCAGGGGCGGTCCTACGAGCAGTACGTC. Translation: CASTWQGRSYEQYV. This chain joins TRBV12-3 or TRBV12-4 and TRBJ2-7; the D gene is possibly TRBD1 (6 bases). Trimming shortened V by 9 bases and J by 1 base, and 16 bases separated the two germline ends. The CDR3 runs to 14 residues.